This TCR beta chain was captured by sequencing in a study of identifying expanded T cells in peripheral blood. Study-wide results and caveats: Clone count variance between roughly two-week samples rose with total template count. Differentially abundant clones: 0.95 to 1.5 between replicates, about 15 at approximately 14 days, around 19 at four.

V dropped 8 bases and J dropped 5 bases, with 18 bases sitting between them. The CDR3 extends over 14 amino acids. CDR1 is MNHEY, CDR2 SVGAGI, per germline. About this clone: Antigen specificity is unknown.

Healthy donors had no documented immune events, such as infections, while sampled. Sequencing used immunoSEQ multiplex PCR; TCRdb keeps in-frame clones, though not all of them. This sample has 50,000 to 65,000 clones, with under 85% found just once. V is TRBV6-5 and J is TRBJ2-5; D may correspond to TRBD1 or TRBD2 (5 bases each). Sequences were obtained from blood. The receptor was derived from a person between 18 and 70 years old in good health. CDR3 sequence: CASVGWDLGETQYF. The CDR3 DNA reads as TGTGCCAGCGTCGGGTGGGACCTCGGGGAGACCCAGTACTTC.